These 3 T cell receptor beta chains originate from one sample sequenced in a study of OX40 agonist ivuxolimab in advanced cancers. Sequencing was performed with immunoSEQ multiplex PCR; in TCRdb, only in-frame clones are kept and a portion is missing. The sample gives over 55,000 clones, roughly 89% of which show up once; more than 0.85% is in the top ten. The source was CD4+ or CD8+ T cells sorted from blood, collected in a trial of the OX40 agonist ivuxolimab. These TCRs come from an adult with an advanced solid tumor such as melanoma, head and neck, liver or kidney cancer.

The chain joins TRBV6-1 to TRBJ2-3, with TRBD1 matching 7 bases. J lost 2 bases, V lost 5 bases, and 4 bases had no gene match. The CDR3 loop spans 14 amino acids. Germline V CDR1 and CDR2: MNHNS, SASEGT. CDR3 in amino acids: CASSRDRLTDTQYF. The CDR3 nucleotides are TGTGCCAGCAGTAGGGACAGACTCACAGATACGCAGTATTTT.

This clone was observed once. The V gene is TRBV5-6, the J gene TRBJ2-6; D not resolved. CDR3 length: 15 residues. V dropped 0 bases and J dropped 4 bases, with 8 bases sitting between them. Germline-derived CDR1 and CDR2 are SGHDT and YYEEEE. The CDR3 DNA reads as TGTGCCAGCAGCTTGGCAGGCTTGGGGGCCAACGTCCTGACTTTC. Protein: CASSLAGLGANVLTF.

This chain uses TRBV5-6 with TRBJ2-3; TRBD2 aligns across 12 bases. The V and J ends lost 1 base and 6 bases, in that order; junction bases with no gene match: 3. CDR1 and CDR2 from the germline V gene are SGHDT and YYEEEE. CDR3 length: 15 amino acids. CDR3 DNA: TGTGCCAGCAGCTTGCTAGCGGGGGGGCGGGATACGCAGTATTTT. Translating it yields CASSLLAGGRDTQYF.